One sample yielded the 17 T cell receptor beta chains listed below, sequenced in a study of human T cells and chemical hapten exposure. Time point noted: pre-sensitization, week 0. As to treatment: therapeutic diphenylcyclopropenone sensitization with weekly scalp DPC. TCRdb passed the RACE reads through MiXCR, listing each CDR3 protein once. This table has roughly 100,000 distinct CDR3 sequences, 10% to 14% appearing once. The sample consisted of whole blood, taken in connection with sensitization to the hapten diphenylcyclopropenone (DPC). These receptors all come from a woman aged 60-75 years with alopecia areata. Some clones in this sample may be carry-over from other donors' samples.

In its sample, this clonotype was seen many times. V usage is TRBV3-1 and J usage is TRBJ2-7; D gene unclear. The CDR3 consists of 12 residues. V dropped 8 bases and J dropped 2 bases, with 10 bases sitting between them. The germline V gene has CDR1 LGHDT and CDR2 YNNKEL (reference sequence). CDR3 loop: CASLGATYEQYF. The DNA of the CDR3 is TGTGCCAGCTTAGGCGCAACCTACGAGCAGTACTTC.

There are many counts of this clonotype. V usage is TRBV20-1 and J usage is TRBJ2-5; 8 nucleotides match TRBD2. Trimming took 3 bases from V and 0 from J; bases not matched to a gene: 6. The CDR3 is 15 amino acids. Germline CDR1 and CDR2: DFQATT and SNEGSKA (reference sequence). The CDR3 DNA follows: TGCAGTGCTAGGATGCGGGGGGCGTACCAAGAGACCCAGTACTTC. Amino acids: CSARMRGAYQETQYF.

As regards this clonotype: The junction shows a germline mismatch at one end, possibly a read error. The J gene is TRBJ2-5, the V gene TRBV7-7; 7 bases agree with TRBD1. The CDR3 has 16 amino acids. Germline values: CDR1 SSHAT, CDR2 FNYEAQ (reference sequence). The chain's CDR3 is CASSSGNRQGKETQYF. The CDR3 DNA reads as TGTGCTAGCAGCTCCGGTAACCGACAGGGCAAAGAGACCCAGTACTTC.

This clonotype was observed at least ten times. This rearrangement joins TRBV24-1 to TRBJ2-3; D unclear. This CDR3 comprises 14 residues. The V end was cut by 1 base, the J end by 2 bases, with 6 bases between. CDR1 is KGHDR, CDR2 SFDVKD, per germline. Here the CDR3 DNA reads TGTGCCACCAGTGATTTTACGGACACAGATACGCAGTATTTT. Translated, it gives CATSDFTDTDTQYF.

This clonotype was observed a handful of times. The chain uses TRBV9 and TRBJ1-1; D is ambiguous. The CDR3 has 13 amino acids. Trimming stripped 0 bases from V and 7 bases from J, with 10 bases between. The V gene's germline CDR1 is SGDLS and CDR2 YYNGEE. DNA for the CDR3: TGTGCCAGCAGCGTAGAACCAGGCCTTGAAGCTTTCTTT. Translation gives CASSVEPGLEAFF.

This chain joins TRBV5-1 and TRBJ2-3, with D maybe TRBD2 (7 bases). This CDR3 contains 16 residues. Trimming pared 4 bases from V and 4 bases from J, leaving 19 bases between. Germline V lookup: CDR1 SGHRS, CDR2 YFSETQ. CDR3 residues: CASSPSVGGGPDTQYF. The CDR3 DNA reads as TGCGCCAGCAGCCCCTCAGTGGGGGGGGGCCCAGATACGCAGTATTTT.

This clonotype was counted many times. V gene TRBV7-3 combines with J gene TRBJ2-1; 11 bases are shared with TRBD2. The CDR3 consists of 14 residues. Trimming cost V 4 bases and J 9 bases; bases outside gene matches: 5. Germline V gene data show CDR1 as SGHTA and CDR2 as FQGTGA. The CDR3 protein is CASSYSGGATEQFF. CDR3 bases: TGTGCCAGCAGCTATAGCGGGGGGGCGACTGAGCAGTTCTTC.

This clonotype has at least ten counts. The rearrangement links TRBV3-1 to TRBJ1-1; D is uncertain. With 6 bases removed from V and 1 base from J, the gap between germline ends came to 6 bases. This CDR3 contains 12 residues. Germline loops: CDR1 LGHDT, CDR2 YNNKEL (reference sequence). The CDR3 loop is CASRAGNTEAFF. The CDR3 coding sequence is TGTGCCAGCAGGGCAGGGAACACTGAAGCTTTCTTT.

The chain combines TRBV11-3 with TRBJ2-3, with 7 bases aligning to TRBD2. Germline V gene sequence: CDR1 SGHNT, CDR2 YENEEA. V lost 2 bases and J lost 6; bases outside the gene matches: 8. The CDR3 spans 15 residues. CDR3: CASSLRVAGSDTQYF. The CDR3 region has the DNA TGTGCCAGCAGCTTACGGGTAGCGGGCTCCGATACGCAGTATTTT. Looking up the rest from reference TRBV11-3 and TRBJ2-3 gives the full variable domain: EAGVVQSPRYKIIEKKQPVAFWCNPISGHNTLYWYLQNLGQGPELLIRYENEEAVDDSQLPKDRFSAERLKGVDSTLKIQPAELGDSAVYLCASSLRVAGSDTQYFGPGTRLTVL.

V is TRBV10-3 and J is TRBJ1-6; perhaps TRBD1 as D (5 bases). The CDR3 contains 13 residues. V was clipped by 4 bases and J by 4 bases, with 5 bases between them. Germline CDR1 is ENHRY and CDR2 is SYGVKD. The CDR3 DNA reads TGTGCCATCAGTGCAGGGTATAATTCACCCCTCCACTTT. This translates into CAISAGYNSPLHF.

This clonotype was seen repeatedly, ten times or more. The rearrangement joins TRBV5-4 to TRBJ1-1, with D perhaps TRBD1 (6 bases). Deletions cut 3 bases from V and 10 bases from J, with 16 bases between. Germline CDR1 is SGHNT and CDR2 is YYREEE (reference sequence). The CDR3 extends over 13 amino acids. This CDR3 is CASSSPTGFGAFF. CDR3 coding DNA: TGTGCCAGCAGCTCTCCCACAGGGTTCGGAGCTTTCTTT.

The V call is TRBV18, the J call TRBJ1-1; D gene uncertain. The CDR3 runs 15 residues. V dropped 5 bases and J dropped 3 bases, with 16 bases sitting between them. Germline V gene sequence: CDR1 KGHSH, CDR2 LQKENI. Written as DNA, the CDR3 is TGTGCCAGCTCAACCACGGGGTCTACGGACACTGAAGCTTTCTTT. Protein product: CASSTTGSTDTEAFF.

This clonotype was recorded at least ten times. This chain links TRBV3-1 with TRBJ1-1; D is undetermined. V was pared by 1 base and J by 2 bases, with 8 bases between. Germline V lookup: CDR1 LGHDT, CDR2 YNNKEL (reference sequence). This CDR3 is 14 amino acids long. CDR3 sequence reads: CASSQGGDNTEAFF. DNA for the CDR3: TGTGCCAGCAGCCAAGGAGGAGACAACACTGAAGCTTTCTTT.

There are many counts of this clonotype. This rearrangement joins TRBV7-3 to TRBJ2-7, with D possibly matching TRBD2 (7 bases). The CDR3 spans 18 residues. V lost 0 bases and J 2 bases, leaving 20 bases between the germline ends. The V gene's germline CDR1 is SGHTA and CDR2 FQGTGA. CDR3 in amino acids: CASSLTAPIAGATYEQYF. The CDR3 bases are TGTGCCAGCAGCTTAACGGCCCCAATCGCGGGGGCTACCTACGAGCAGTACTTC.

This clonotype was observed many times. J is TRBJ1-4 and V is TRBV21-1; the table calls TRBD1, which could not be checked here. TRBV21-1 is a pseudogene. The length of the CDR3 is 16 residues. The CDR3 region has the DNA TGTGCCAGCAGCAAAGGTTTAGGCAGGGGGCTGGAAAAACTGTTTTTT. Protein product: CASSKGLGRGLEKLFF.

This clonotype came up many times. CDR3 protein: CASSSKSTLTIYF. The CDR3 DNA reads as TGTGCCAGCAGCTCGAAATCGACATTAACCATATATTTT. The chain is built from TRBV13 and TRBJ1-3; D uncertain. Germline V gene data show CDR1 as PRHDT and CDR2 as FYEKMQ (reference sequence). Between the trimmed V and J ends, which lost 4 bases and 10 bases, there was a span of 14 bases. This CDR3 has 13 amino acids.

This chain connects TRBV30 to TRBJ2-3; D is unclear. The germline V gene encodes CDR1 GTSNPN and CDR2 SVGIG (reference sequence). The ends were cut back, 5 bases at V and 4 bases at J, with 10 bases in the middle. There are 12 residues in the CDR3. The DNA for the CDR3 is TGTGCCTGGGACTCCGGTGCAGATACGCAGTATTTT. Its protein product is CAWDSGADTQYF.